This is a list of T cell receptor beta chains from one sample in a study of cytomegalovirus exposure and HLA in healthy donors. Some clones are missing from TCRdb's copy, which holds only in-frame ones; the method was immunoSEQ multiplex PCR. This sample carries about 130,000 clones, with 1.5% to 2% going to the ten biggest clones. The sample consisted of PBMCs. Receptors originate from an older woman in good health and CMV-seronegative. CDR3s include the opening cysteine and the closing phenylalanine or tryptophan. The D gene is left open where the match is weak.

J,D,length,V,CDR3,DNA
TRBJ1-5,TRBD1,15,TRBV28,CASYSGQFSNQPQHF,TGTGCCAGTTACTCGGGACAGTTTAGCAATCAGCCCCAGCATTTT
TRBJ2-3,TRBD2,14,TRBV7-3,CASSLGTSGATQYF,TGTGCCAGCAGCTTAGGGACTAGTGGAGCTACGCAGTATTTT
TRBJ2-1,.,11,TRBV30,CAWSRTTEQFF,TGTGCCTGGAGCAGGACTACTGAGCAGTTCTTC
TRBJ1-2,.,14,TRBV5-6,CASSSAGEAGGYTF,TGTGCCAGCAGCTCCGCGGGGGAAGCGGGTGGCTACACCTTC
TRBJ1-1,.,15,TRBV11-3,CASSLTGQANTEAFF,TGTGCCAGCAGCTTGACCGGTCAGGCGAACACTGAAGCTTTCTTT
TRBJ1-1,.,13,TRBV28,CARRQLMNTEAFF,TGTGCCAGGAGACAGCTCATGAACACTGAAGCTTTCTTT
TRBJ1-2,TRBD1,14,TRBV25-1,CASSGTGGLDGYTF,TGTGCCAGCAGTGGGACAGGGGGCCTTGATGGCTACACCTTC
TRBJ2-1,TRBD2,15,TRBV4-1,CASSQVRLAGGEQFF,TGCGCCAGCAGCCAGGTCCGACTAGCGGGGGGTGAGCAGTTCTTC
TRBJ1-1,.,12,TRBV4-1,CASTPTDTEAFF,TGCGCCAGCACCCCCACGGACACTGAAGCTTTCTTT
TRBJ1-6,.,13,TRBV19,CASREHRASPLHF,TGTGCCAGTAGGGAACACAGGGCTTCACCCCTCCACTTT
TRBJ2-1,TRBD2,14,TRBV10-1,CASSESVAGNSQFF,TGCGCCAGCAGTGAGTCGGTAGCGGGAAACTCACAGTTCTTC
TRBJ2-7,.,13,TRBV5-1,CASSLGASYEQYF,TGCGCCAGCAGCCTAGGTGCCTCCTACGAGCAGTACTTC
TRBJ1-6,.,13,TRBV5-1,CASSRSQDSPLHF,TGCGCCAGCAGTCGGAGTCAAGATTCACCCCTCCACTTT
TRBJ2-7,.,15,TRBV21-1,CASSKSSGRPYEQYF,TGTGCCAGCAGCAAGTCGTCAGGGCGACCATACGAGCAGTACTTC
TRBJ2-5,TRBD1,16,TRBV27,CASSLSRRQGRETQYF,TGTGCCAGCAGTTTATCGAGGCGACAGGGGAGAGAGACCCAGTACTTC
TRBJ2-5,TRBD1,14,TRBV9,CASSVRGHQETQYF,TGTGCCAGCAGCGTCAGGGGGCACCAAGAGACCCAGTACTTC
TRBJ2-1,.,15,TRBV9,CASSVGHRVPHEQFF,TGTGCCAGCAGCGTAGGGCACAGGGTCCCGCATGAGCAGTTCTTC
TRBJ2-1,TRBD2,13,TRBV7-6,CASSRAGVNEQFF,TGTGCCAGCAGCCGGGCGGGAGTTAATGAGCAGTTCTTC
TRBJ2-5,.,15,TRBV9,CASSVAQGDQETQYF,TGTGCCAGCAGCGTAGCTCAGGGTGACCAAGAGACCCAGTACTTC
TRBJ1-6,.,13,TRBV28,CASTLSGNSPLHF,TGTGCCAGCACCCTCTCGGGTAATTCACCCCTCCACTTT
TRBJ2-7,.,15,TRBV28,CASSLWTGSQDEQYF,TGTGCCAGCAGTTTATGGACAGGCTCCCAGGACGAGCAGTACTTC
TRBJ2-5,TRBD2,13,TRBV7-9,CASSRGEWETQYF,TGTGCCAGCAGCCGGGGGGAGTGGGAGACCCAGTACTTC
TRBJ1-3,.,15,TRBV18,CASSPTAGSGNTIYF,TGTGCCAGCTCACCGACGGCAGGTTCAGGAAACACCATATATTTT
TRBJ2-5,TRBD1,13,TRBV6-5,CASRGQGTQTQYF,TGTGCCAGCAGAGGACAGGGGACGCAGACCCAGTACTTC
TRBJ2-3,TRBD2,17,TRBV15,CATSREALAGNGDTQYF,TGTGCCACCAGCAGAGAAGCGCTAGCGGGAAACGGAGATACGCAGTATTTT